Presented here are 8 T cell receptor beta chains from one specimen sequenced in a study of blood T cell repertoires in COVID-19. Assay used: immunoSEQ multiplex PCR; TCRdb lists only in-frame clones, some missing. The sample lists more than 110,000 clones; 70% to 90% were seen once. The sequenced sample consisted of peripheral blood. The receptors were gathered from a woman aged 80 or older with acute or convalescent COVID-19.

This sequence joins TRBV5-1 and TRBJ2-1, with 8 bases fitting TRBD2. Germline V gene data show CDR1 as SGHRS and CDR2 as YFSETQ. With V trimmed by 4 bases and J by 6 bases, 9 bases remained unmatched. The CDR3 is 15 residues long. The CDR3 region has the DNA TGCGCCAGCAGCGAAGCCGGGACTAGTAGCAATGAGCAGTTCTTC. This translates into CASSEAGTSSNEQFF.

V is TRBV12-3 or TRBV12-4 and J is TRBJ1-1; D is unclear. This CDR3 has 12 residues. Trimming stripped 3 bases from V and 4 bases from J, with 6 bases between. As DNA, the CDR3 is TGTGCCAGCAGTTTCGAGGGCACTGAAGCTTTCTTT. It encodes CASSFEGTEAFF.

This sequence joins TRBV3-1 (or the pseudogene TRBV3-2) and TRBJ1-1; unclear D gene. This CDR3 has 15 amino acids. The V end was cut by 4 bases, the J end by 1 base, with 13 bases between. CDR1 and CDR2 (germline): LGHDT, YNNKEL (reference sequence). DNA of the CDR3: TGTGCCAGCAGCCCCGTCGGGAGGAGGAACACTGAAGCTTTCTTT. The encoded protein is CASSPVGRRNTEAFF.

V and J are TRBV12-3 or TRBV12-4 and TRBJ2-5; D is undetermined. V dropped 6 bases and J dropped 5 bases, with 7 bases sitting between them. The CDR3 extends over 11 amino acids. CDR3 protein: CASRLEETQYF. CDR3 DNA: TGTGCCAGCAGACTGGAGGAGACCCAGTACTTC.

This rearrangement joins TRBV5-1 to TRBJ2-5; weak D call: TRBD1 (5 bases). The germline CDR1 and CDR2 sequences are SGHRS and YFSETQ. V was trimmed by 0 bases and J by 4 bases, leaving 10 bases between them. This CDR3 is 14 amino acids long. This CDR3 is CASSLDGAPETQYF. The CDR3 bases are TGCGCCAGCAGCTTGGATGGGGCCCCAGAGACCCAGTACTTC.

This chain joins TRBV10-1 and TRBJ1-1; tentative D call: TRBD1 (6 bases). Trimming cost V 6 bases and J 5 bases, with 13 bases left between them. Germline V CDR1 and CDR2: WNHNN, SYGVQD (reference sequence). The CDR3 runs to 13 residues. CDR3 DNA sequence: TGCGCCAGCAGCTATGCAGGGGAAACTGAAGCTTTCTTT. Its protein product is CASSYAGETEAFF.

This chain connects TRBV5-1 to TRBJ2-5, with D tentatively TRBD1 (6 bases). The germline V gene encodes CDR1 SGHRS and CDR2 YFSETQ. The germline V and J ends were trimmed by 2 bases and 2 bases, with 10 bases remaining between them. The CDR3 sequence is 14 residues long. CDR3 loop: CASSLQQGQETQYF. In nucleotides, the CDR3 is TGCGCCAGCAGCTTACAACAGGGACAAGAGACCCAGTACTTC. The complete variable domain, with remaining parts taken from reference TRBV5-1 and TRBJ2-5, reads KAGVTQTPRYLIKTRGQQVTLSCSPISGHRSVSWYQQTPGQGLQFLFEYFSETQRNKGNFPGRFSGRQFSNSRSEMNVSTLELGDSALYLCASSLQQGQETQYFGPGTRLLVL.

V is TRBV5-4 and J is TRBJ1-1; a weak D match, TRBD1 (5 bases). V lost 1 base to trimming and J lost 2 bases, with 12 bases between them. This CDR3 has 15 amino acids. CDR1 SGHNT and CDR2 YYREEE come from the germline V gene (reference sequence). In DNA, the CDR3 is TGTGCCAGCAGCTTGTTCGACAGATTAAACACTGAAGCTTTCTTT. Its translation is CASSLFDRLNTEAFF.